A single sample is the source of the 32 T cell receptor beta chains below, sequenced in a study of blood T cell repertoires in COVID-19. TCRdb's copy holds only in-frame clones and misses some; the assay was immunoSEQ multiplex PCR. The sample carries approximately 54,000 clones, more than 85% recorded once. Sequenced: peripheral blood. The receptors here all came from a man aged 50-60 years with acute or convalescent COVID-19.

A remark on this clone: Germline and junction disagree at one end, which may indicate a read error. The chain has TRBV7-9 and TRBJ2-5; 7 bases are a match to TRBD2. This CDR3 has 12 amino acids. The germline gives CDR1 SEHNR, CDR2 FQNEAQ (reference sequence). CDR3 nucleotides: TGTGCCAGCAGCCCCCCCGGCGGGAGCGCCAACTTC. Its translation is CASSPPGGSANF.

The rearrangement links TRBV24-1 to TRBJ1-5, with TRBD1 matching over 8 bases. Germline trimming cut 2 bases from V and 6 bases from J; bases unmatched to any gene: 11. Germline V gives CDR1 KGHDR, CDR2 SFDVKD. The CDR3 is 17 amino acids. Written as DNA, the CDR3 is TGTGCCACCAGTGATTCAAGTCAGGGGGCGCTAGGTCAGCCCCAGCATTTT. Translating it yields CATSDSSQGALGQPQHF.

This sequence joins TRBV6-5 and TRBJ2-2, with TRBD1 matching 8 bases. In germline, CDR1 is MNHEY, CDR2 SVGAGI. The CDR3 has 13 residues. Trimming removed 8 bases from V and 5 bases from J; junction bases left unmatched: 4. The CDR3 sequence is CASQGAGTGELFF. CDR3 sequence (DNA): TGTGCCAGCCAGGGGGCCGGGACCGGGGAGCTGTTTTTT.

This chain joins TRBV12-3 or TRBV12-4 and TRBJ2-7; 7 bases line up with TRBD2. J was trimmed by 3 bases and V by 4 bases; bases with no gene match: 3. There are 13 residues in the CDR3. The CDR3 bases are TGTGCCAGCAGTTGGGGACTATACTACGAGCAGTACTTC. It encodes CASSWGLYYEQYF.

The chain recombines TRBV6-1 with TRBJ2-2, with TRBD1 identical over 9 bases. CDR3 length equals 16 residues. The trim removed 4 bases at V and 0 bases at J, leaving 3 bases unmatched. Per the germline V gene, CDR1 is MNHNS and CDR2 is SASEGT. CDR3 DNA sequence: TGTGCCAGCAGTGGACAGGGGGACCCGAACACCGGGGAGCTGTTTTTT. Translated, it gives CASSGQGDPNTGELFF.

The chain is built from TRBV30 and TRBJ1-4; 7 bases agree with TRBD1. The CDR3 is 13 residues long. Germline CDR1 reads GTSNPN; CDR2 reads SVGIG (reference sequence). With 0 bases clipped from V and 13 bases from J, the junction kept 8 bases outside the gene matches. For the CDR3, the DNA is TGTGCCTGGAGTGTAATGACAGGGCAAGGACTGTTTTTT. Its translation is CAWSVMTGQGLFF.

The rearrangement joins TRBV5-1 to TRBJ2-2; tentative D call: TRBD1 (5 bases). The length of the CDR3 is 15 residues. V lost 3 bases and J lost 2, with 11 bases in between. Germline V gene data show CDR1 as SGHRS and CDR2 as YFSETQ. The CDR3 nucleotides are TGCGCCAGCAGCTACTTGACAGATAACACCGGGGAGCTGTTTTTT. This codes for CASSYLTDNTGELFF.

The rearrangement links TRBV10-2 to TRBJ2-2; 7 positions match TRBD1. The CDR3 is 16 residues long. J gave up 5 bases and V 5 bases, and 11 bases lay outside the gene matches. Germline V gene data show CDR1 as WSHSY and CDR2 as SAAADI. CDR3 bases: TGCGCCAGCAGTCTAAGGGGGCAATTTGGAACCGGGGAGCTGTTTTTT. Amino acids: CASSLRGQFGTGELFF.

Here the CDR3 reads CASSRSYEQYF. In nucleotides, the CDR3 is TGTGCCAGCAGTCGTTCCTACGAGCAGTACTTC. J is TRBJ2-7 and V is TRBV3-1 (or the pseudogene TRBV3-2); the D is unclear. V was shortened by 6 bases and J by 1 base, with 4 bases between the two germline ends. The CDR3 runs to 11 residues. Germline loops: CDR1 LGHDT, CDR2 YNNKEL (reference sequence).

This sequence joins TRBV19 and TRBJ1-1, with a possible D match to TRBD1 (5 bases). V dropped 5 bases and J dropped 3 bases, with 13 bases sitting between them. Per the germline V gene, CDR1 is LNHDA and CDR2 is SQIVND (reference sequence). The CDR3 extends over 14 amino acids. The CDR3 reads CASSLRAGDTEAFF. CDR3 sequence (DNA): TGTGCCAGTAGTCTCAGGGCTGGAGACACTGAAGCTTTCTTT.

The chain recombines TRBV6-2 or TRBV6-3 with TRBJ2-3, with 8 nucleotides matching TRBD1. Germline-derived CDR1 and CDR2 are MNHEY and SVGEGT. Germline trimming cut 4 bases from V and 2 bases from J; bases unmatched to any gene: 2. This CDR3 region has 14 residues. The CDR3 DNA reads TGTGCCAGCAGTTTGGACAGGGACACAGATACGCAGTATTTT. Its protein product is CASSLDRDTDTQYF.

The V call is TRBV6-2 or TRBV6-3, the J call TRBJ2-7; TRBD2 agrees at 10 bases. V lost 0 bases and J lost 2; bases outside the gene matches: 7. CDR1 is MNHEY and CDR2 is SVGEGT in the germline V gene. The CDR3 is made up of 17 amino acids. CDR3 in amino acids: CASSYSSGLAETYEQYF. In DNA form, the CDR3 reads TGTGCCAGCAGTTACTCCTCCGGACTAGCGGAAACCTACGAGCAGTACTTC.

This clone was found once. This chain uses TRBV4-2 with TRBJ2-3; unclear D gene. Looked up from germline, CDR1 is LGHNA and CDR2 is YNFKEQ. V lost 0 bases, J lost 4 bases, and 11 bases lay in between. CDR3 length equals 15 residues. CDR3 loop: CASSQDHWSADTQYF. The CDR3 region has the DNA TGTGCCAGCAGCCAAGATCACTGGAGCGCAGATACGCAGTATTTT.

This clone was picked up a small number of times. The gene calls are TRBV7-9 and TRBJ2-7; tentatively, D is TRBD1 (5 bases). CDR3 size: 14 residues. The V gene's germline CDR1 is SEHNR and CDR2 FQNEAQ (reference sequence). V was shortened by 2 bases and J by 4 bases, with 12 bases between the two germline ends. CDR3 amino acids: CASSLTGHTYEQYF. CDR3 nucleotide sequence: TGTGCCAGCAGCTTAACAGGCCATACTTACGAGCAGTACTTC.

V usage is TRBV27 and J usage is TRBJ1-1, with D possibly matching TRBD1 (5 bases). Germline CDR1 is MNHEY and CDR2 is SMNVEV (reference sequence). The CDR3 sequence is 16 residues long. The V and J ends lost 1 base and 5 bases respectively, with 17 bases between them. CDR3 in amino acids: CASSLLANLGGTEAFF. The CDR3 DNA reads as TGTGCCAGCAGTTTATTGGCGAATCTGGGGGGGACTGAAGCTTTCTTT.

The chain links TRBV19 to TRBJ2-5; weak D call: TRBD1 (5 bases). Trimming took off 3 bases at V and 4 bases at J, with 12 bases between the two ends. There are 14 residues in the CDR3. Germline CDR1 and CDR2: LNHDA and SQIVND (reference sequence). CDR3 protein: CASSIPGKGETQYF. The CDR3 DNA follows: TGTGCCAGTAGTATCCCAGGGAAGGGAGAGACCCAGTACTTC.

The rearrangement links TRBV5-1 to TRBJ2-3, with 11 bases aligning to TRBD2. The CDR3 consists of 15 residues. J was trimmed by 4 bases and V by 0 bases; bases with no gene match: 1. The germline V gene has CDR1 SGHRS and CDR2 YFSETQ. The CDR3 coding sequence is TGCGCCAGCAGCTTGGAACTAGCGGGAGCAGATACGCAGTATTTT. Its protein is CASSLELAGADTQYF.

This chain joins TRBV9 and TRBJ2-7; 7 nucleotides align to TRBD2. From germline, CDR1 is SGDLS and CDR2 YYNGEE. Germline trimming cut 1 base from V and 0 bases from J; bases unmatched to any gene: 4. CDR3 size: 15 residues. For the CDR3, the DNA is TGTGCCAGCAGCGTACAAGCGGGAAGCTCCTACGAGCAGTACTTC. It specifies CASSVQAGSSYEQYF.

The chain joins TRBV2 to TRBJ1-1; 8 bases are a match to TRBD1. Germline V gene lookup returns CDR1 SNHLY and CDR2 FYNNEI. This CDR3 is built from 14 residues. V shed 5 bases and J 1 base; nucleotides not matched to a gene: 3. CDR3 region: CASSTGTGNTEAFF. CDR3 nucleotide sequence: TGTGCCAGCAGTACCGGGACAGGGAACACTGAAGCTTTCTTT.

The gene calls are TRBV5-1 and TRBJ2-1; no definite D call. The CDR3 is made up of 12 amino acids. V lost 2 bases and J lost 6, with 6 bases in between. Germline V CDR1 and CDR2: SGHRS, YFSETQ. This CDR3 is CASSFLVNEQFF. In nucleotides, the CDR3 is TGCGCCAGCAGCTTCTTAGTCAATGAGCAGTTCTTC.

The rearrangement joins TRBV6-5 to TRBJ1-1; a weak D match, TRBD1 (6 bases). The CDR3 spans 14 residues. From germline, CDR1 is MNHEY and CDR2 SVGAGI. Trimming removed 4 bases at V and 0 bases at J, with 9 bases between. Written as DNA, the CDR3 is TGTGCCAGCAGTTTAGGACAGTTGAACACTGAAGCTTTCTTT. Its protein product is CASSLGQLNTEAFF.

This chain uses TRBV27 with TRBJ2-3, with D perhaps matching TRBD2 (6 bases). This CDR3 has 16 amino acids. The germline V and J ends were trimmed by 3 bases and 1 base, with 14 bases remaining between them. Germline CDR1 MNHEY, CDR2 SMNVEV (reference sequence). The CDR3 region has the DNA TGTGCCAGCAGTTTGGTGCGCGGGACCGGCACAGATACGCAGTATTTT. It translates to CASSLVRGTGTDTQYF.

V is TRBV11-3 and J is TRBJ2-5; 8 positions match TRBD1. The CDR3 is made up of 17 amino acids. V lost 4 bases to trimming and J lost 5 bases; unmatched junction nucleotides: 15. Per the germline V gene, CDR1 is SGHNT and CDR2 is YENEEA. Here the CDR3 DNA reads TGTGCCAGCAGCTCTAGAGGATATGGGACAGGAGGTGAGACCCAGTACTTC. It specifies CASSSRGYGTGGETQYF.

The J gene is TRBJ1-5, the V gene TRBV7-8, with no clear D. The ends were cut back, 3 bases at V and 2 bases at J, with 8 bases in the middle. Germline V gives CDR1 SGHVS, CDR2 FQNEAQ. CDR3 length equals 14 residues. CDR3 sequence (DNA): TGTGCCAGCAGCTTTCAGGCACGCAATCAGCCCCAGCATTTT. Residues: CASSFQARNQPQHF. Based on the CDR3 plus reference TRBV7-8 and TRBJ1-5, the full variable domain is GAGVSQSPRYKVAKRGQDVALRCDPISGHVSLFWYQQALGQGPEFLTYFQNEAQLDKSGLPSDRFFAERPEGSVSTLKIQRTQQEDSAVYLCASSFQARNQPQHFGDGTRLSIL.

The chain joins TRBV24-1 to TRBJ1-1; no firm D call. The CDR3 runs 12 residues. In germline, CDR1 is KGHDR, CDR2 SFDVKD. V was clipped by 10 bases and J by 0 bases, with 8 bases between them. The chain's CDR3 is CATRGLNTEAFF. CDR3 nucleotide sequence: TGTGCCACGAGAGGCCTGAACACTGAAGCTTTCTTT.

The chain couples TRBV6-5 to TRBJ1-2, with 7 bases identical to TRBD1. CDR1 is MNHEY and CDR2 is SVGAGI in the germline V gene. The CDR3 extends over 15 amino acids. J lost 0 bases, V lost 4 bases, and 5 bases had no gene match. The DNA for the CDR3 is TGTGCCAGCAGTTTGACAGGGTCAGCTAACTATGGCTACACCTTC. Translation: CASSLTGSANYGYTF.

This clone has only one observation. V and J are TRBV18 and TRBJ2-7; perhaps TRBD1 as D (5 bases). The V gene's germline CDR1 is KGHSH and CDR2 LQKENI. Trimming stripped 3 bases from V and 5 bases from J, with 14 bases between. The CDR3 runs 14 residues. The CDR3 region is CASSPDKLIHEQYF. CDR3 nucleotide sequence: TGTGCCAGCTCACCGGACAAACTTATCCACGAGCAGTACTTC.

The chain carries TRBV11-3 and TRBJ2-3; D unresolved. The CDR3 runs 14 residues. Looked up from germline, CDR1 is SGHNT and CDR2 is YENEEA. V lost 2 bases and J 5 bases, leaving 11 bases between the germline ends. CDR3 in amino acids: CASSLSAIGDTQYF. The CDR3, as DNA: TGTGCCAGCAGCTTATCTGCGATTGGAGATACGCAGTATTTT.

J is TRBJ1-1 and V is TRBV10-2, with D possibly matching TRBD1 (5 bases). CDR1 is WSHSY and CDR2 is SAAADI in the germline V gene. The CDR3 totals 14 residues. Deletions cut 2 bases from V and 4 bases from J, with 11 bases between. CDR3 region: CASSEQGLATEAFF. The CDR3 bases are TGCGCCAGCAGTGAGCAGGGTTTGGCCACTGAAGCTTTCTTT.

The genes are TRBV12-5 and TRBJ2-7; a possible D gene is TRBD2 (5 bases). CDR3 length: 12 residues. Trimming removed 6 bases at V and 3 bases at J, with 9 bases between. Germline V gives CDR1 LGHNT, CDR2 FRNRAP. The CDR3 protein is CASGLEVYEQYF. Written as DNA, the CDR3 is TGTGCTAGTGGCCTGGAGGTCTACGAGCAGTACTTC.

J is TRBJ2-7 and V is TRBV4-1; TRBD2 is a possible D gene (6 bases). V was trimmed by 0 bases and J by 4 bases, leaving 16 bases between them. CDR1 is MGHRA, CDR2 YSYEKL, per germline. The CDR3 is made up of 16 amino acids. CDR3 DNA sequence: TGCGCCAGCAGCCAAGATCTAGGGGCGGCGGGGTACGAGCAGTACTTC. Encoded protein: CASSQDLGAAGYEQYF.

The J gene is TRBJ1-5, the V gene TRBV27; no reliable D call. Per germline, CDR1 MNHEY and CDR2 SMNVEV (reference sequence). Trimming took 3 bases from V and 6 from J, leaving 12 bases between them. The CDR3 totals 14 residues. The CDR3 DNA reads as TGTGCCAGCAGTTTGGGCAGGAATAGTCAGCCCCAGCATTTT. It yields the protein CASSLGRNSQPQHF.